The source of this T cell receptor (beta chain) is a study of T cell responses to AZD1222 COVID-19 vaccine. Germline V gene data show CDR1 as SGHTS and CDR2 as YDEGEE. Between the trimmed V and J ends, which lost 7 bases and 8 bases, there was a span of 9 bases. CDR3 size: 10 residues. About this clone itself: Its antigen is currently unknown.

The table came from immunoSEQ multiplex PCR; TCRdb's copy has only in-frame clones and leaves some out. The data contain 110,000 to 150,000 clones, 80% to 95% of them singletons. The study, taken as a whole, reports: Across the whole spike, CD4 TCRs peaked at regions 160-218 and 743-854.

This receptor was taken from an adult in good health. The material sequenced was peripheral blood, taken on day 0 of AZD1222 vaccination. The chain joins TRBV5-8 to TRBJ1-2; D gene unclear. CDR3 amino acids: CASGVGGYTF. In DNA, the CDR3 is TGTGCCAGCGGCGTGGGCGGCTACACCTTC.